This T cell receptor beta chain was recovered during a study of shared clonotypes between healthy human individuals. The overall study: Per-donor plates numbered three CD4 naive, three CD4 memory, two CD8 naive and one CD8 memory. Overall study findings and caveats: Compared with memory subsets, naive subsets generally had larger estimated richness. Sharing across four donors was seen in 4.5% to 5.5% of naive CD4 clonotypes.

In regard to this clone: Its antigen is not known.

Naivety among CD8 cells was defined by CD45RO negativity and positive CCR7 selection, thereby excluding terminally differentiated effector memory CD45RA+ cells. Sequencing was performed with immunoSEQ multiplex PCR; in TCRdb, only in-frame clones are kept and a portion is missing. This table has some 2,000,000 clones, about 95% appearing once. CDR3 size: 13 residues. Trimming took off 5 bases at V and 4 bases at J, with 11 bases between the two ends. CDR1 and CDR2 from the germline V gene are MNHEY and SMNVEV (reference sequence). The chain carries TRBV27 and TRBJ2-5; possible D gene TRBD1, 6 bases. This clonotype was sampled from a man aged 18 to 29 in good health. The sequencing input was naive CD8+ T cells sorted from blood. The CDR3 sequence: CASSGDTRETQYF. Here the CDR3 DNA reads TGTGCCAGCAGTGGGGACACGAGAGAGACCCAGTACTTC.